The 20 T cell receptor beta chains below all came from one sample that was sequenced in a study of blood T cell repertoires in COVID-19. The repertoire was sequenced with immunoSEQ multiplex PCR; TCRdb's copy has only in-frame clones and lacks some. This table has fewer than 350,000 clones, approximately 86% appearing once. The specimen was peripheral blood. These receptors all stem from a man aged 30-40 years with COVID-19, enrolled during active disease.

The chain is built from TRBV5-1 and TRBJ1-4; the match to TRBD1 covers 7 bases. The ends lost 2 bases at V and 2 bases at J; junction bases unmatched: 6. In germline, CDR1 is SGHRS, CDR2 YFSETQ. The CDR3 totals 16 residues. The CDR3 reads CASSFQVGGTNEKLFF. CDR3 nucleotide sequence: TGCGCCAGCAGCTTCCAAGTAGGGGGCACTAATGAAAAACTGTTTTTT.

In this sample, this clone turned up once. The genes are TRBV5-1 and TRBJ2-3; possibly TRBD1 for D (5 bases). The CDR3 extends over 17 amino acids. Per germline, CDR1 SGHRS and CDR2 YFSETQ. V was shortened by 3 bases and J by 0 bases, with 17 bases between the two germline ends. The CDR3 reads CASSYGWGAVSTDTQYF. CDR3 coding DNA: TGCGCCAGCAGCTACGGGTGGGGCGCCGTTAGCACAGATACGCAGTATTTT.

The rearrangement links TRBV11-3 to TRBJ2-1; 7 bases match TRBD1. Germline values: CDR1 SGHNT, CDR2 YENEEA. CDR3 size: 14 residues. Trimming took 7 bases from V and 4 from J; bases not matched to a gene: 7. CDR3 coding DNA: TGTGCCAGCAAAAGGGACAGATCTTACAATGAGCAGTTCTTC. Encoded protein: CASKRDRSYNEQFF. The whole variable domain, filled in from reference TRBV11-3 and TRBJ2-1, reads EAGVVQSPRYKIIEKKQPVAFWCNPISGHNTLYWYLQNLGQGPELLIRYENEEAVDDSQLPKDRFSAERLKGVDSTLKIQPAELGDSAVYLCASKRDRSYNEQFFGPGTRLTVL.

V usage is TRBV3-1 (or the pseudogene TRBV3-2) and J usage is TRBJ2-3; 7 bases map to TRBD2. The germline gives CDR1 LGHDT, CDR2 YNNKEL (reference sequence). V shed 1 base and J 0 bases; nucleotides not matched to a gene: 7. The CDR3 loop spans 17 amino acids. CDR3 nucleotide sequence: TGTGCCAGCAGCCAAGCCTGGCTAGCGGTTAGCACAGATACGCAGTATTTT. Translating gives CASSQAWLAVSTDTQYF.

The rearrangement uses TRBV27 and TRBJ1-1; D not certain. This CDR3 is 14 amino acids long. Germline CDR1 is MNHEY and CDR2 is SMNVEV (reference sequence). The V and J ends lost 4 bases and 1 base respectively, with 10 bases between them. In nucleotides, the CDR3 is TGTGCCAGCAGTTCCCTTTTTTCGAACACTGAAGCTTTCTTT. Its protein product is CASSSLFSNTEAFF.

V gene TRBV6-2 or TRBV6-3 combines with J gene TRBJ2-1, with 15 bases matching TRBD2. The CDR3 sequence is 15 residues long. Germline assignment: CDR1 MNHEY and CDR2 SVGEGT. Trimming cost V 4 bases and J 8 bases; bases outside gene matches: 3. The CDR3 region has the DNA TGTGCCAGCAGTTCCGGGACTAGCGGGGGGTATGAGCAGTTCTTC. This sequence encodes CASSSGTSGGYEQFF.

The CDR3 nucleotides are TGCGCCAGCAGCTTGGCGGGACAGAGTCTAACTAGAGGAGAAAAACTGTTTTTT. This encodes CASSLAGQSLTRGEKLFF. The rearrangement joins TRBV5-1 to TRBJ1-4; the match to TRBD1 covers 7 bases. The CDR3 contains 18 residues. Germline CDR1 reads SGHRS; CDR2 reads YFSETQ. V lost 0 bases to trimming and J lost 8 bases; unmatched junction nucleotides: 16.

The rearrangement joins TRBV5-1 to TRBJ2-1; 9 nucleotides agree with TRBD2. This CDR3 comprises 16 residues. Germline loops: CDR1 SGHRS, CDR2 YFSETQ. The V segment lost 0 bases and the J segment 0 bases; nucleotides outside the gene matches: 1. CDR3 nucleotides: TGCGCCAGCAGCTTGGGACTAGCGGTCTCCTACAATGAGCAGTTCTTC. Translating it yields CASSLGLAVSYNEQFF.

In DNA, the CDR3 is TGTGCCAGCAGCTTAGTCTCGACAGGGGCCCTCCACTTT. This sequence encodes CASSLVSTGALHF. The V and J genes are TRBV7-2 and TRBJ1-6; 8 nucleotides agree with TRBD1. The CDR3 consists of 13 residues. The V gene end was trimmed by 1 base and the J gene end by 14 bases; junction bases not matched to a gene: 4. Germline CDR1 reads SGHTA; CDR2 reads FQGNSA.

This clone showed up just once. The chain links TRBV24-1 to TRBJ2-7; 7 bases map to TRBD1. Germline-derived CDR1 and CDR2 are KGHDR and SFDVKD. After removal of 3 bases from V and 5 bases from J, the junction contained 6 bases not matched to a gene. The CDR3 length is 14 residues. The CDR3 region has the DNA TGTGCCACCAGTGATCCGACAGGGTTCAACGAGCAGTACTTC. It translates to CATSDPTGFNEQYF.

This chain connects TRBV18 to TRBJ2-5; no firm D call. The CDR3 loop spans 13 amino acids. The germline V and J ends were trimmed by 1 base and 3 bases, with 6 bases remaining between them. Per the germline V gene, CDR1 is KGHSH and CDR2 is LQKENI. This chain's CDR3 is CASSPLNEETQYF. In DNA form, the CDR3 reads TGTGCCAGCTCACCACTTAATGAAGAGACCCAGTACTTC.

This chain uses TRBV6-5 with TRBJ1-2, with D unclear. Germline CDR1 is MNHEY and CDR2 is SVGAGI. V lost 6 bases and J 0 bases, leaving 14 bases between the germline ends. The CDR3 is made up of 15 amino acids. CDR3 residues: CASRKGRTTNYGYTF. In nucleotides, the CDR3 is TGTGCCAGCAGAAAAGGGAGGACTACTAACTATGGCTACACCTTC.

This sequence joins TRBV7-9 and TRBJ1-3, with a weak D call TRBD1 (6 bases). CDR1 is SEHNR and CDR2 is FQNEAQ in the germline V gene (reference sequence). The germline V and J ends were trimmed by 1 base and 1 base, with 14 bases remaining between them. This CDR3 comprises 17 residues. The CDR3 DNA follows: TGTGCCAGCAGCTTAGGGTCCGGGGGGCCTTCTGGAAACACCATATATTTT. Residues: CASSLGSGGPSGNTIYF.

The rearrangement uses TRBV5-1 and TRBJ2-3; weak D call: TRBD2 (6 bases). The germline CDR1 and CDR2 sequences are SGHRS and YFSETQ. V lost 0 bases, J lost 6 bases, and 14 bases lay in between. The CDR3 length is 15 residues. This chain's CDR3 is CASSLENSLADTQYF. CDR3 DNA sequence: TGCGCCAGCAGCTTGGAAAACTCTCTAGCGGATACGCAGTATTTT.

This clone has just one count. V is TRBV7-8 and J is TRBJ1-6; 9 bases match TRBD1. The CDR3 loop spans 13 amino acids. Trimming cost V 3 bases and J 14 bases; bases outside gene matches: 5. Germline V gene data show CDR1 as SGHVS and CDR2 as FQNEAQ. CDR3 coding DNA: TGTGCCAGCAGCTTTAGGACAGGGGAGACCCTCCACTTT. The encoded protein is CASSFRTGETLHF.

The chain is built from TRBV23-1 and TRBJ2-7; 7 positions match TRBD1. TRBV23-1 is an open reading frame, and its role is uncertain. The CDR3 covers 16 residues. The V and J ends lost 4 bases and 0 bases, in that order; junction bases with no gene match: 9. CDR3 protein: CASSRWPGTDSYEQYF. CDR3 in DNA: TGCGCCAGCAGTCGGTGGCCCGGGACAGACTCCTACGAGCAGTACTTC.

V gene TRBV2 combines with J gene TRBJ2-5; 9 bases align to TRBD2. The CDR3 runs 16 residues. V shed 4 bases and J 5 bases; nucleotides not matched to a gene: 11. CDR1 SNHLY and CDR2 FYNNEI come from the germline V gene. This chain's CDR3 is CASSVGGRASGETQYF. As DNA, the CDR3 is TGTGCCAGCAGTGTTGGCGGGAGGGCATCAGGCGAGACCCAGTACTTC.

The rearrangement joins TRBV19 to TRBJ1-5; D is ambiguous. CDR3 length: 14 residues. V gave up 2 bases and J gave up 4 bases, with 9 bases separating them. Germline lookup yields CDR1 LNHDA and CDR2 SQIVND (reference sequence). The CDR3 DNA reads TGTGCCAGTAGTATAATGACGGGGAATCAGCCCCAGCATTTT. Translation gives CASSIMTGNQPQHF.

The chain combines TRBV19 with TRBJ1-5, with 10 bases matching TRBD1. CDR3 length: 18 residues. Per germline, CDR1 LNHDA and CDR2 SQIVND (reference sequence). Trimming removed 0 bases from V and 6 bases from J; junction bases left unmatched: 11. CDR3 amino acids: CASSIDLRDRGRSQPQHF. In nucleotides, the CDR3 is TGTGCCAGTAGTATAGACCTTAGGGACAGGGGCCGGAGTCAGCCCCAGCATTTT.

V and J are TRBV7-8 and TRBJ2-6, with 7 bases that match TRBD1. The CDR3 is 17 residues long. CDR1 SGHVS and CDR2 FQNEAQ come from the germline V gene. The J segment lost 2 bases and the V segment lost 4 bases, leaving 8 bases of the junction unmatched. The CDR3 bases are TGTGCCAGCAGCTCCGACAGGGAATACCCTGGGGCCAACGTCCTGACTTTC. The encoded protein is CASSSDREYPGANVLTF. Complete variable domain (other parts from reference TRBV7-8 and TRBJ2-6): GAGVSQSPRYKVAKRGQDVALRCDPISGHVSLFWYQQALGQGPEFLTYFQNEAQLDKSGLPSDRFFAERPEGSVSTLKIQRTQQEDSAVYLCASSSDREYPGANVLTFGAGSRLTVL.